The sample holds a few counts of the clone carrying this TCR beta chain. Its antigen is still unknown. Other DNA sequences in the sample encode the same CDR3. The CDR3 has 13 amino acids. Trimming stripped 3 bases from V and 1 base from J, with 6 bases between. Germline CDR1 and CDR2: MNHEY and SMNVEV (reference sequence). This entry is derived from a study of cytomegalovirus exposure and HLA in healthy donors. Turning to the study itself: When 398 donors were genotyped, about 81% of them were found to fall in the Caucasian-associated ancestry cluster. General observations from the study: In a later analysis, TCR beta V- and J-gene trimming was associated with a missense DCLRE1C variant. Relative to the 666-donor mean, N-insertions were reportedly fewer in an Asian-associated ancestry cluster in a later analysis. The likely origin of a cluster of highly shared sequence variants was a sequencing artifact.

60 Vbeta and 13 Jbeta primers were used in PCR. The table came from immunoSEQ multiplex PCR; TCRdb's copy has only in-frame clones and leaves some out. The sample consists of 150,000 to 200,000 clones, around 81% of them appearing once. V and J are TRBV27 and TRBJ1-1; maybe TRBD1 (5 bases). This TCR derives from a man younger than 30 in good health and CMV-seronegative. The sequenced sample consisted of PBMCs. This CDR3 reads CASSFRENTEAFF. CDR3 bases: TGTGCCAGCAGTTTCAGGGAGAACACTGAAGCTTTCTTT.